This T cell receptor beta chain was recovered during a study of blood T cells in healthy people across ages. The junction had 8 bases not matched to a gene; V was cut back by 0 bases and J by 3 bases. CDR3 length equals 16 residues. The germline gives CDR1 ENHRY, CDR2 SYGVKD. PCR was performed a second time for about 6 to 12 cycles using a sample-barcoded 5' primer and a J-beta primer mix. The template-switch adaptor, which had 12 random nucleotides, put a tag on each cDNA molecule. Each sample provided no less than 2.5 million CDR3-containing paired-end reads. TCRdb analysed the 5' RACE reads with MiXCR anew, one entry per CDR3 protein. The sample contains almost 550,000 distinct CDR3 sequences, around 24% of which appear only once. The sample was also reused in another study, on T cells of mothers and their children.

The sequenced material came from blood. This receptor was identified in a boy under 18 in good health. The chain employs TRBV10-3 and TRBJ2-7, with 7 bases fitting TRBD2. CDR3 DNA: TGTGCCATCAGTGAGTCTAGAAGCGGGAAACGCTACGAGCAGTACTTC. It yields the protein CAISESRSGKRYEQYF.